This TCR beta chain is from a study of cytomegalovirus exposure and HLA in healthy donors. Looking at the study overall: Genetic ancestry analysis placed around 76% of the roughly 400 donors that were genotyped in the Caucasian-associated cluster. Study results and limitations: Analyses of presence and absence presupposed an approximately uniform sequencing depth across donors. Most CMV-associated TCR beta chains appeared HLA-restricted in a later analysis.

This cohort consisted of healthy bone marrow donors. Researchers ran the PCR with 60 Vbeta and 13 Jbeta primers. TCRdb keeps only in-frame clones here, not all; method: immunoSEQ multiplex PCR. This sample contains 140,000 to 150,000 clones. As to this clone: Its target is unknown.

Germline values: CDR1 SGHDN, CDR2 FVKESK. The CDR3 spans 13 residues. Between the trimmed V and J ends, which lost 4 bases and 5 bases, there was a span of 11 bases. The sequenced sample was PBMCs. The chain couples TRBV14 to TRBJ2-5; D ambiguous. This clonotype was sampled from a male donor in good health and CMV-seronegative. The CDR3 bases are TGTGCCAGCAGCCCTTTTGGTAGTGAGACCCAGTACTTC. Its protein is CASSPFGSETQYF.